This T cell receptor beta chain originates from a study of OX40 agonist ivuxolimab in advanced cancers. In terms of the full investigation: Ivuxolimab, which targeted the costimulatory receptor OX40 (CD134), was an agonistic, fully human IgG2 monoclonal antibody. Of the roughly 54 patients in dose escalation, about 20 had hepatocellular carcinoma, about 15 had melanoma, 9 had renal cell carcinoma and 9 had head and neck cancer. Prior anti-PD-1, anti-PD-L1 or anti-CTLA-4 therapy was permitted, and about two fifths of dose-escalation patients had received checkpoint inhibitors. Intravenous ivuxolimab was administered to patients every 2 weeks at six dose levels: 0.01, 0.1, 0.3, 1.5, 3 and 10 mg/kg. Partial responses were achieved by three dose-escalation patients, of whom one had hepatocellular carcinoma and two had cutaneous melanoma. The paper covers the monotherapy dose-escalation part of the phase I ivuxolimab trial, which included N of about 50 patients. The dose-escalation cohort was about 87% male with a mean age of roughly 60 years, ranging from roughly 23 to 90. The point of sequencing TCRbeta in the periphery was to test whether ivuxolimab changed TCR sequence diversity and drove clonal T-cell expansion.

From its cysteine to its phenylalanine, the CDR3 spans 15 amino acids. Of the read, only the CDR3 DNA is kept; its 45 bases are in frame from base 1. CDR1 and CDR2, per the germline V gene, are MNHEY and SVGAGI. Trimming costs V 0 bases and J 4 bases, and their ends lie 12 bases apart. Overall study outcomes, separate from this receptor: In the 0.1-3.0 mg/kg groups, partial responders had among the lowest normalized peripheral clonal expansion, particularly in CD8+ T cells. Low levels of normalized T-cell clonal expansion were also seen in some nonresponding patients. Clonal expansion of both CD4+ and CD8+ blood T cells was observed from baseline to week 6 at doses 0.1 to 3.0 mg/kg. Which antigens the clonally expanded peripheral T cells were specific for was not determined. On average, CD8+ T cells showed more expanded clones than CD4+ T cells after ivuxolimab.

Patients with autoimmune disease history or receiving systemic immunosuppression were excluded from the trial. In every dose cohort, peripheral blood was drawn for TCR sequencing at baseline, cycle 4 day 1, and cycle 7 day 1. Samples came from an open-label, multicenter, first-in-human phase I dose-escalation trial of ivuxolimab. Adults with locally advanced or metastatic melanoma, renal cell, hepatocellular, or head and neck squamous cell carcinoma were enrolled in the trial. Before TCR sequencing, CD4+ T cells and CD8+ T cells were sorted from peripheral blood as separate populations. Genomic DNA was extracted from sorted cells for sequencing of the TCRbeta CDR3 region. TCRbeta CDR3 regions were sequenced using the immunoSEQ Assay. In TCRdb, the immuneACCESS table is reduced to in-frame sequences with V and J assigned. These tables do not hold every clone; where another copy was compared, an unresolved V gene accounts for under half, and the others remain unexplained. The sample includes roughly 67,000 clones, with nearly 85% observed a single time. The ten largest account for about a tenth of the sample.

In the case of this clone: Its specific antigen is unknown. No clone much larger than this one lies a single base away; base qualities are absent.

The chain is encoded by TRBV6-5 joined to TRBJ1-1; no D gene can be assigned with confidence. The material sequenced was CD4+ or CD8+ T cells sorted from blood, taken in a trial of the OX40 agonist ivuxolimab. The origin of this receptor is an adult with an advanced solid tumor such as melanoma, head and neck, liver or kidney cancer. The CDR3: CASSYSTRVSTEAFF. The base sequence is TGTGCCAGCAGTTACTCGACGAGGGTGAGCACTGAAGCTTTCTTT.